This paragraph reports one TCR beta chain. The antigen remains unidentified. The data were obtained in a study of cytomegalovirus exposure and HLA in healthy donors. Study-wide results and caveats: Researchers left out some V segments, among them TRBV6-2 and TRBV6-3, as indistinguishable. The CMV antigen specificity of a few CMV-associated chains was confirmed through in vitro analysis. In a later analysis, parvovirus B19, influenza, CMV and Epstein-Barr virus appeared linked to several top co-occurrence clusters.

Primers for the PCR totalled 60 Vbeta and 13 Jbeta. The repertoire was sequenced with immunoSEQ multiplex PCR; TCRdb's copy has only in-frame clones and lacks some. The table shows hundreds of thousands of clones, with 65% to 85% occurring only once. CDR1 is LGHNA and CDR2 is YNFKEQ in the germline V gene. The CDR3 covers 18 residues. Trimming cost V 1 base and J 5 bases; bases outside gene matches: 7. The V and J genes are TRBV4-2 and TRBJ2-1; 14 bases map to TRBD2. The receptor was derived from a boy aged 2 to 10 in good health and CMV-seronegative. Sequenced sample: PBMCs. The CDR3 region has the DNA TGTGCCAGCAGCCAAGGGGGGACTAGCGGGAGCGGGGACAATGAGCAGTTCTTC. Protein product: CASSQGGTSGSGDNEQFF.